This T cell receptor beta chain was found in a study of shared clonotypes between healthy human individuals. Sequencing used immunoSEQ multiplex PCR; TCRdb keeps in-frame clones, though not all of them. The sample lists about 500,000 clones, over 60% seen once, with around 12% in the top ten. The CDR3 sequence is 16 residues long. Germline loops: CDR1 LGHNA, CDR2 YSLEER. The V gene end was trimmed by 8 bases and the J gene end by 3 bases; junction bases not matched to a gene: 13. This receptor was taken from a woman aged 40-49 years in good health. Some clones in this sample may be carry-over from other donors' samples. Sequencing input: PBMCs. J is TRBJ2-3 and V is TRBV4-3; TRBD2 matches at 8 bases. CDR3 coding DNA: TGCGCCAGCGGGGGGGAAGCGGGACTAGAAACAGATACGCAGTATTTT. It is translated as CASGGEAGLETDTQYF.